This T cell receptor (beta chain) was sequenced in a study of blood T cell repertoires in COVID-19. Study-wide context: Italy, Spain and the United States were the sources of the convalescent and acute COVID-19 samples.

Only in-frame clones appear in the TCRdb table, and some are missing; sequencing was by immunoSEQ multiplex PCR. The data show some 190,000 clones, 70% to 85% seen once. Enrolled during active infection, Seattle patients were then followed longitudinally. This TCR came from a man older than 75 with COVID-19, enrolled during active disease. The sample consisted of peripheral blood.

The CDR3 region has the DNA TGTGCCAGCAGTTTCGGGGCAGGGGTTGGCTACACCTTC. This gives the protein CASSFGAGVGYTF. The chain has TRBV12-3 or TRBV12-4 and TRBJ1-2, with D maybe TRBD1 (6 bases). With 3 bases removed from V and 7 bases from J, the gap between germline ends came to 12 bases. The CDR3 has 13 amino acids.